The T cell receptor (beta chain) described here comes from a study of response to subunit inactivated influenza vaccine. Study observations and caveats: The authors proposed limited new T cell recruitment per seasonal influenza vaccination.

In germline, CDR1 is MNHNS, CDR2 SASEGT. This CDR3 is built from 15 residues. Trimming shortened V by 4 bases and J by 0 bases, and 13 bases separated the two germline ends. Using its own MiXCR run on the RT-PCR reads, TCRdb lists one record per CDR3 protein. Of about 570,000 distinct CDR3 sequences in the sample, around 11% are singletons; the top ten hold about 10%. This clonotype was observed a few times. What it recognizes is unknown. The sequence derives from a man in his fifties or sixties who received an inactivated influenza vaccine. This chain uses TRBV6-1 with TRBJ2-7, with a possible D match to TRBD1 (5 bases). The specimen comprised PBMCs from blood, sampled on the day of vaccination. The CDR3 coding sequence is TGTGCCAGCAGTGCGCAACAGGTCTACTCCTACGAGCAGTACTTC. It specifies CASSAQQVYSYEQYF.